The 9 T cell receptor beta chains in this list originate from one sample, sequenced in a study of CD8 T cells in Susac syndrome. The authors reverse transcribed roughly 0.45 to 1 ug RNA with random hexamers. A single record per CDR3 protein comes from TCRdb applying MiXCR to the immunoSEQ multiplex PCR reads. Found here are more than 40,000 distinct CDR3 sequences, approximately 93% of them singletons; the top ten hold less than 0.65%. The sequenced material came from CD8+ T cells from PBMCs. Source of these receptors: a human donor in good health.

CDR3 protein: CSASGTSGSNEQFF. The CDR3 DNA reads as TGCAGCGCATCCGGGACTAGCGGATCCAATGAGCAGTTCTTC. The genes are TRBV29-1 and TRBJ2-1; 11 positions match TRBD2. The germline V gene encodes CDR1 SQVTM and CDR2 ANQGSEA. The CDR3 length is 14 residues. The J segment lost 6 bases and the V segment lost 7 bases, leaving 8 bases of the junction unmatched.

This clonotype was observed a handful of times. The V gene is TRBV19, the J gene TRBJ1-1; possible D gene TRBD1, 6 bases. V was pared by 8 bases and J by 1 base, with 11 bases between. This CDR3 is built from 13 residues. Germline assignment: CDR1 LNHDA and CDR2 SQIVND (reference sequence). The DNA of the CDR3 is TGTGCCAGTTCGGGACATCCGAACACTGAAGCTTTCTTT. Translating gives CASSGHPNTEAFF.

The rearrangement joins TRBV6-5 to TRBJ2-5, with 10 bases lining up with TRBD1. The CDR3 sequence is 15 residues long. Trimming at V came to 7 bases and at J to 4 bases, leaving 9 bases not matched to a gene. Looked up from germline, CDR1 is MNHEY and CDR2 is SVGAGI. As DNA, the CDR3 is TGTGCCAGCACCATGCGGGACAGGGGCCGAGAGACCCAGTACTTC. As protein: CASTMRDRGRETQYF.

J is TRBJ2-3 and V is TRBV24-1, with D unclear. The CDR3 covers 12 residues. V shed 2 bases and J shed 4 bases, with 3 bases lying between them. Germline loops: CDR1 KGHDR, CDR2 SFDVKD. CDR3 nucleotides: TGTGCCACCAGTGATTGGTCAGATACGCAGTATTTT. Encoded protein: CATSDWSDTQYF.

CDR3 residues: CSAQNYGYTF. CDR3 coding DNA: TGCAGTGCCCAAAACTATGGCTACACCTTC. V and J are TRBV20-1 and TRBJ1-2; no clear D gene. V lost 6 bases and J 2 bases, leaving 4 bases between the germline ends. CDR3 length: 10 amino acids. The germline V gene encodes CDR1 DFQATT and CDR2 SNEGSKA (reference sequence).

The chain uses TRBV28 and TRBJ1-2, with D possibly matching TRBD1 (5 bases). Between the trimmed V and J ends, which lost 9 bases and 0 bases, there was a span of 17 bases. This CDR3 has 15 amino acids. CDR1 and CDR2 from the germline V gene are MDHEN and SYDVKM. CDR3 residues: CASSPRATANYGYTF. The DNA for the CDR3 is TGTGCCAGTAGTCCCCGCGCGACAGCTAACTATGGCTACACCTTC.

The J gene is TRBJ2-5, the V gene TRBV10-2; D gene unclear. Deletions cut 4 bases from V and 5 bases from J, with 11 bases between. Germline V gene sequence: CDR1 WSHSY, CDR2 SAAADI. The CDR3 loop spans 13 amino acids. As DNA, the CDR3 is TGCGCCAGCAGTGGACCGTTGTGGGAGACCCAGTACTTC. Protein product: CASSGPLWETQYF.

The rearrangement uses TRBV5-1 and TRBJ2-7, with D possibly being TRBD2 (6 bases). The CDR3 extends over 14 amino acids. Germline assignment: CDR1 SGHRS and CDR2 YFSETQ. Trimming removed 3 bases at V and 5 bases at J, with 15 bases between. CDR3 amino acids: CASSSSGGNNEQYF. The CDR3 nucleotides are TGCGCCAGCAGCTCCTCCGGCGGGAATAACGAGCAGTACTTC.

The chain couples TRBV29-1 to TRBJ2-3; D uncertain. The V gene's germline CDR1 is SQVTM and CDR2 ANQGSEA. This CDR3 is built from 9 residues. The CDR3 DNA reads as TGCAGTCACACAGATACGCAGTATTTT. This gives the protein CSHTDTQYF.